This TCR beta chain was identified in a study of PD-L1 blockade in urothelial cancer (dated by TCRdb to between 2016 and 2019). Study-level background: Therapy was started around 2014 for all patients, and atezolizumab 1,200 mg was administered intravenously every 3 weeks. About 85% of the roughly 29 patients were identified as males with urothelial cancer of bladder origin, and a prior smoking history was reported by 18 of 29 patients. Patients had an ECOG performance status of 0 or 1 and had received between 0 and 3 prior chemotherapy regimens. Blood samples were analyzed at two time points: 3 weeks after treatment start (second dose) and 6 weeks after treatment start. Blood samples gave a median of about 150,000 T cells and tens of thousands of unique TCRs, with a median clonality of around 0.08. An exploratory multi-omic analysis was conducted of the somatic, immune and clinical correlates of response to PD-L1 blockade with atezolizumab in urothelial cancer. Pretreatment tumor samples, along with matched peripheral blood serially collected before and after atezolizumab treatment, were subjected to TCR sequencing. Progression-free survival longer than 6 months counted as durable clinical benefit, and TCR features were additionally tested against both progression-free and overall survival. In the same patients, whole exome sequencing and RNA sequencing of pretreatment tumors were performed in addition to TCR sequencing. Several patients achieved durable clinical benefit and approximately 20 did not. Twenty-nine patients had pretreatment blood TCR-seq, about 25 had at least one posttreatment blood collection, and about 25 had tumor TCR-seq. On the study overall, not on this receptor specifically: At 3 weeks after the start of treatment, tumor-associated TCR clones in peripheral blood had expanded more in patients with durable benefit (n ≈ 20, p = 0.022). Because the sample size was small (n of about 29) and many exploratory analyses were performed, the results are intended to be hypothesis-generating. Improved progression-free and overall survival was found to be associated with pretreatment peripheral blood TCR clonality below the median.

Taken with the paper, the label for time point translates to: peripheral blood 6 weeks after treatment start. The cohort included 29 patients with locally advanced or metastatic urothelial carcinoma who were treated at Memorial Sloan Kettering on a trial protocol. Peripheral blood mononuclear cells were collected pretreatment and during treatment, with between 1 and 8 total time points obtained per patient. The Qiagen DNeasy Blood extraction kit was used to purify genomic DNA from total PBMCs and tumor samples. PBMCs were collected pretreatment and during treatment, and were isolated and stored as previously described. Synthetic TCR analog templates were spiked into each PCR to estimate absolute template abundance from read counts. The immunoSEQ assay was used to amplify TCRbeta CDR3 regions from genomic DNA with bias-controlled V and J gene primers. Sequencing of rearranged TCRbeta segments was done at approximately 20X coverage. In the source study's methods: Clustering was used to correct sequencing errors, and CDR3s were annotated against IMGT so that V, D and J genes could be assigned. Only productive TCRbeta rearrangements were used in downstream analyses, excluding out-of-frame or stop-codon sequences. Clonality was calculated as one minus the Shannon entropy normalized by the log of the number of unique productive sequences. Fisher's exact test with Benjamini-Hochberg correction, using a cutoff of adjusted p below 0.01, was how clones that differed between time points or between blood and tumor were identified. TCRdb stores this immuneACCESS table with in-frame sequences only. Part of the clones is absent; in the studies checked, under half of the shortfall reflects unresolved V genes, and no reason is known for the rest. That table gives V, J and clone size, and the DNA gave D and trimming. Present in this sample are approximately 91,000 clones, 75% to 90% of which were seen just once. Approximately 8% of the sample is taken by the ten largest.

Remarks on this clone: Its binding antigen is unknown. Base qualities are not at hand, and no much larger clone is one base apart.

The sequenced sample was PBMCs, obtained around atezolizumab (anti-PD-L1) treatment. The sequence was collected from a man in his 70s with urothelial cancer.

CDR3 region: CASSPSRLAGGLYNEQFF. The nucleotide sequence reads TGTGCCAGCTCACCATCGAGACTAGCGGGAGGATTATACAATGAGCAGTTCTTC. The chain uses TRBV18 and TRBJ2-1; TRBD2 lines up with 13 middle nucleotides. The CDR3 holds 18 amino acids from the cysteine to the phenylalanine. The CDR3 DNA has 54 bases and is translated from base 1. Here V drops 2 bases and J drops 4 bases, and the junction holds 8 bases not matched to any gene. CDR1 and CDR2 were assigned from the germline V gene as KGHSH and LQKENI.